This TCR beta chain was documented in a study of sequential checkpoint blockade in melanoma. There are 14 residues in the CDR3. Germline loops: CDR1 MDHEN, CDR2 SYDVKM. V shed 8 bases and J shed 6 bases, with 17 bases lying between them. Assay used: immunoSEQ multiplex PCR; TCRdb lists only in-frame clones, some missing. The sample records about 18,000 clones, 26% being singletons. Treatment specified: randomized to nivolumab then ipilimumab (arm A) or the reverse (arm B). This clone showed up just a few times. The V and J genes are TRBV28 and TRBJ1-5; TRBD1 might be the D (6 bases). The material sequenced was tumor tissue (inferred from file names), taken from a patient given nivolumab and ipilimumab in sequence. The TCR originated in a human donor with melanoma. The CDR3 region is CASDRRDNIQPQHF. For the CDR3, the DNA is TGTGCCAGCGATCGCCGGGACAACATTCAGCCCCAGCATTTT.